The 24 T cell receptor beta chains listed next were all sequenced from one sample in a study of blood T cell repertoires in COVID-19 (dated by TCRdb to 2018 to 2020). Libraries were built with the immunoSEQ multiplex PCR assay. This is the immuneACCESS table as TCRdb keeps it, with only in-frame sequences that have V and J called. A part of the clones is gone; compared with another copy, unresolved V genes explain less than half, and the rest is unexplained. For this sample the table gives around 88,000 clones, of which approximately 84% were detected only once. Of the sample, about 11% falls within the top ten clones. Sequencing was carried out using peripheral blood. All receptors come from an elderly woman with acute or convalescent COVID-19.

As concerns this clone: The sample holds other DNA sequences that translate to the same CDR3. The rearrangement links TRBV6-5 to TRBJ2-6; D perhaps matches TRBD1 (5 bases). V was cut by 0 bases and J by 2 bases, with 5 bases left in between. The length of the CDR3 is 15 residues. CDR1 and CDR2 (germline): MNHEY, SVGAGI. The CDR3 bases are TGTGCCAGCAGTTACTCGGGGCCTGGGGCCAACGTCCTGACTTTC. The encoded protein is CASSYSGPGANVLTF.

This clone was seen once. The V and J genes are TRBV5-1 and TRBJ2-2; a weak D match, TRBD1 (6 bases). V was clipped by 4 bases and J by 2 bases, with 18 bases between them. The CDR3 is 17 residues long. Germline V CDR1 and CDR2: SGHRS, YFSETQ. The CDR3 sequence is CASSPRPAGANTGELFF. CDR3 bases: TGCGCCAGCAGCCCCCGCCCCGCAGGGGCTAACACCGGGGAGCTGTTTTTT.

CDR3 nucleotides: TGTGCCAGCAGAAGCGCGGACAGGGCGTTTTCACCCCTCCACTTT. Translation gives CASRSADRAFSPLHF. The rearrangement links TRBV28 to TRBJ1-6; TRBD1 matches 8 bases. CDR3 length: 15 residues. Per the germline V gene, CDR1 is MDHEN and CDR2 is SYDVKM. The trim removed 6 bases at V and 9 bases at J, leaving 10 bases unmatched.

The CDR3 spells CASSLAGIAGGETQYF. CDR3 nucleotide sequence: TGTGCCAGCAGCTTAGCTGGGATAGCGGGGGGAGAGACCCAGTACTTC. The V gene is TRBV7-2, the J gene TRBJ2-5; 10 bases align to TRBD2. CDR1 SGHTA and CDR2 FQGNSA come from the germline V gene. The CDR3 totals 16 residues. The J segment lost 4 bases and the V segment lost 0 bases, leaving 5 bases of the junction unmatched.

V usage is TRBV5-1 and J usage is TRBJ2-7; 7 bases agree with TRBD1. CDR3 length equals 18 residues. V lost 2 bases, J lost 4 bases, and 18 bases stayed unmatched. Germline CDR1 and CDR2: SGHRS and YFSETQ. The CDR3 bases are TGCGCCAGCAGCTTTCACGCCCCCCCCTGGACAGGTCGGTACGAGCAGTACGTC. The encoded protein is CASSFHAPPWTGRYEQYV.

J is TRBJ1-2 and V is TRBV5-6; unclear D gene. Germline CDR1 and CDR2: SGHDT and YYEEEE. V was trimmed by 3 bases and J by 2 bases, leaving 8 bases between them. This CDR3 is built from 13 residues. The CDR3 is CASSYPQNYGYTF. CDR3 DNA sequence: TGTGCCAGCAGCTATCCCCAGAACTATGGCTACACCTTC.

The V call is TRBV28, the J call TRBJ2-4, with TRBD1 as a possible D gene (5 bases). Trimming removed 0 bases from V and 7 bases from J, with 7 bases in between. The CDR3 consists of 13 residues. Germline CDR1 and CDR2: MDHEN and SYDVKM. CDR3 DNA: TGTGCCAGCAGTTTATGGACAGCCAACATTCAGTACTTC. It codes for CASSLWTANIQYF.

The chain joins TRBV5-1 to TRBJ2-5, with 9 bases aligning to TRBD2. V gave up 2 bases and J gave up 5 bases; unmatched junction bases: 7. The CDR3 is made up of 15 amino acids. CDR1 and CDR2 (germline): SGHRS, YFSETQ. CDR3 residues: CASSLGRGGTETQYF. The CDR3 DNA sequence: TGCGCCAGCAGCTTAGGGCGGGGGGGGACGGAGACCCAGTACTTC.

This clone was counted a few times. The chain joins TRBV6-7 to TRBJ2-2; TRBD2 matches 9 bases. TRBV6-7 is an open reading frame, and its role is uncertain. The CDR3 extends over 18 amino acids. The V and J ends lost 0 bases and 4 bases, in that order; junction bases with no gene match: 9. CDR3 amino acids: CASSYSRVAGVFTGELFF. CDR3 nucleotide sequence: TGTGCCAGCAGTTACTCGAGGGTAGCGGGGGTTTTCACCGGGGAGCTGTTTTTT.

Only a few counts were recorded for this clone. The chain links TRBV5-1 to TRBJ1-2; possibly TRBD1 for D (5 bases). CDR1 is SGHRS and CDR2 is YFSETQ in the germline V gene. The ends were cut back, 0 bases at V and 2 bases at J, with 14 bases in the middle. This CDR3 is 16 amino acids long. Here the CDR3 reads CASSLGPTGANYGYTF. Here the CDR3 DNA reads TGCGCCAGCAGCTTGGGGCCAACAGGTGCGAACTATGGCTACACCTTC. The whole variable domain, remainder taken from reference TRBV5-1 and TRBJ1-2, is KAGVTQTPRYLIKTRGQQVTLSCSPISGHRSVSWYQQTPGQGLQFLFEYFSETQRNKGNFPGRFSGRQFSNSRSEMNVSTLELGDSALYLCASSLGPTGANYGYTFGSGTRLTVV.

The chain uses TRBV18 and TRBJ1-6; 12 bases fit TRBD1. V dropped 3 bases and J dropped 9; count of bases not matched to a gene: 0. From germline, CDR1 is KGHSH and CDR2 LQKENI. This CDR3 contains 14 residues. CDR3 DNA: TGTGCCAGCTCACCGGGACAGGGGGCTTCACCCCTCCACTTT. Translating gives CASSPGQGASPLHF. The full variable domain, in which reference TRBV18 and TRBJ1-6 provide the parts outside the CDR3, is NAGVMQNPRHLVRRRGQEARLRCSPMKGHSHVYWYRQLPEEGLKFMVYLQKENIIDESGMPKERFSAEFPKEGPSILRIQQVVRGDSAAYFCASSPGQGASPLHFGNGTRLTVT.

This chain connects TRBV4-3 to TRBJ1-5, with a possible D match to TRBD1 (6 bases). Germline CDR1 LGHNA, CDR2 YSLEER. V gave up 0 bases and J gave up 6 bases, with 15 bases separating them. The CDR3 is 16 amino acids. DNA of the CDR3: TGCGCCAGCAGCCAAGATTGGGGGGGGGCCGGTCAGCCCCAGCATTTT. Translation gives CASSQDWGGAGQPQHF.

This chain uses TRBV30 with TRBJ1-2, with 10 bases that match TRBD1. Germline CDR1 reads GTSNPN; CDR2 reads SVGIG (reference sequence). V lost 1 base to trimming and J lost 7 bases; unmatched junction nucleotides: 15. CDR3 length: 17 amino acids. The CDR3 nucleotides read TGTGCCTGGAGTGGGGGGGACAGGGGACCTCTTAGGTTTGGCTACACCTTC. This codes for CAWSGGDRGPLRFGYTF.

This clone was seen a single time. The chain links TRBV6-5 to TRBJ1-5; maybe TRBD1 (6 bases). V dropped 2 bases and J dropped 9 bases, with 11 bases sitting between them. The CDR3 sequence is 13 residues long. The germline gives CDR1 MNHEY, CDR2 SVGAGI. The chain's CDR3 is CASSYRTAGPQHF. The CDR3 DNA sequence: TGTGCCAGCAGTTACCGGACAGCCGGGCCCCAGCATTTT.

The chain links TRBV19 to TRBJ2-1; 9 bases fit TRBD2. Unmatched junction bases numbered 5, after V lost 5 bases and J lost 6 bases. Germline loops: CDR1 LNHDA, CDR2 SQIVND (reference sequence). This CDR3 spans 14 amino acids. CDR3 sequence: CASSLTSGPNEQFF. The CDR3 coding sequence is TGTGCCAGTAGTTTGACTAGCGGACCCAATGAGCAGTTCTTC.

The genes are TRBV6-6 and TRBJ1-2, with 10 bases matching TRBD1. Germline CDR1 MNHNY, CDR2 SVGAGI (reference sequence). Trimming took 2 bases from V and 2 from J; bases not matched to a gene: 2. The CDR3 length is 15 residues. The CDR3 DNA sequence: TGTGCCAGCAGTTACGGGACAGGGGAAAACTATGGCTACACCTTC. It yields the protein CASSYGTGENYGYTF.

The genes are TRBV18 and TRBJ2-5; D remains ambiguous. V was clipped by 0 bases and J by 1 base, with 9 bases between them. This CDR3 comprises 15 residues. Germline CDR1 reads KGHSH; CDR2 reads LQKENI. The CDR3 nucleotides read TGTGCCAGCTCACCACCGAACAACCCCCAAGAGACCCAGTACTTC. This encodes CASSPPNNPQETQYF. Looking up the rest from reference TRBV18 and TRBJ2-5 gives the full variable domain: NAGVMQNPRHLVRRRGQEARLRCSPMKGHSHVYWYRQLPEEGLKFMVYLQKENIIDESGMPKERFSAEFPKEGPSILRIQQVVRGDSAAYFCASSPPNNPQETQYFGPGTRLLVL.

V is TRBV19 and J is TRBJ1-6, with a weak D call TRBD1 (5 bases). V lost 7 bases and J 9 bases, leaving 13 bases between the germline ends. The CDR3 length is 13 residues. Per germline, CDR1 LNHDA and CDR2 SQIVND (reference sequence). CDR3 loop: CASTNGGSSPLHF. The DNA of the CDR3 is TGTGCCAGTACTAATGGGGGGAGTTCACCCCTCCACTTT.

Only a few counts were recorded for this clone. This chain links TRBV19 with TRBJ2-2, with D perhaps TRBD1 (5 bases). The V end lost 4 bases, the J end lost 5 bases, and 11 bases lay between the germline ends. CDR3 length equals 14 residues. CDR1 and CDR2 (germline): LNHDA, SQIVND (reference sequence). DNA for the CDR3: TGTGCCAGTAGTAAAGGACACCGGACCGGGGAGCTGTTTTTT. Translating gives CASSKGHRTGELFF.

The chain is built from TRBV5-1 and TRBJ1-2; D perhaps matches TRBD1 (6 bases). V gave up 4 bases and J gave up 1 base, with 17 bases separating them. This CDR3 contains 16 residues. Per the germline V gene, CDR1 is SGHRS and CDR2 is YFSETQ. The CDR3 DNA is TGCGCCAGCAGCATCGGTGGGCAGGGGATTAACTATGGCTACACCTTC. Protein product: CASSIGGQGINYGYTF.

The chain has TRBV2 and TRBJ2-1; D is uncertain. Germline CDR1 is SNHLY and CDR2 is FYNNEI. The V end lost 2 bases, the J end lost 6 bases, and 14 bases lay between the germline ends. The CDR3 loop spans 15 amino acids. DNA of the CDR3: TGTGCCAGCAGTGAACGTAGATTCAATGGCAATGAGCAGTTCTTC. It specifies CASSERRFNGNEQFF.

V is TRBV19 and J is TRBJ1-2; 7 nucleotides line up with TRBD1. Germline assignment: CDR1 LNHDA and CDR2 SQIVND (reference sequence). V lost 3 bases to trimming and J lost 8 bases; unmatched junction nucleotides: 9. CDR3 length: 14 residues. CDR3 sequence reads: CASSIGGGQQGYTF. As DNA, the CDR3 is TGTGCCAGTAGTATTGGTGGGGGACAGCAGGGCTACACCTTC.

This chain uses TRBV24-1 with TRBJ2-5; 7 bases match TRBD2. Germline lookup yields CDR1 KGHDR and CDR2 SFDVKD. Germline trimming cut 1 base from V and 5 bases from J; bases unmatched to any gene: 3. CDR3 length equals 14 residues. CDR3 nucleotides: TGTGCCACCAGTGATTTATCCGGGGGGGAGACCCAGTACTTC. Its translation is CATSDLSGGETQYF.

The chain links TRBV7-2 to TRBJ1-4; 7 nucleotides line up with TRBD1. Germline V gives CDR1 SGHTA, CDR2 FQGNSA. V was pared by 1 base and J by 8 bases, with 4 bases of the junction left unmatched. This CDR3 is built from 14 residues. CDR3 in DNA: TGTGCCAGCAGCTTAGGGCAGGGGGGAGAAAAACTGTTTTTT. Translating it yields CASSLGQGGEKLFF. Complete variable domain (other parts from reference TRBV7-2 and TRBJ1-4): GAGVSQSPSNKVTEKGKDVELRCDPISGHTALYWYRQSLGQGLEFLIYFQGNSAPDKSGLPSDRFSAERTGGSVSTLTIQRTQQEDSAVYLCASSLGQGGEKLFFGSGTQLSVL.